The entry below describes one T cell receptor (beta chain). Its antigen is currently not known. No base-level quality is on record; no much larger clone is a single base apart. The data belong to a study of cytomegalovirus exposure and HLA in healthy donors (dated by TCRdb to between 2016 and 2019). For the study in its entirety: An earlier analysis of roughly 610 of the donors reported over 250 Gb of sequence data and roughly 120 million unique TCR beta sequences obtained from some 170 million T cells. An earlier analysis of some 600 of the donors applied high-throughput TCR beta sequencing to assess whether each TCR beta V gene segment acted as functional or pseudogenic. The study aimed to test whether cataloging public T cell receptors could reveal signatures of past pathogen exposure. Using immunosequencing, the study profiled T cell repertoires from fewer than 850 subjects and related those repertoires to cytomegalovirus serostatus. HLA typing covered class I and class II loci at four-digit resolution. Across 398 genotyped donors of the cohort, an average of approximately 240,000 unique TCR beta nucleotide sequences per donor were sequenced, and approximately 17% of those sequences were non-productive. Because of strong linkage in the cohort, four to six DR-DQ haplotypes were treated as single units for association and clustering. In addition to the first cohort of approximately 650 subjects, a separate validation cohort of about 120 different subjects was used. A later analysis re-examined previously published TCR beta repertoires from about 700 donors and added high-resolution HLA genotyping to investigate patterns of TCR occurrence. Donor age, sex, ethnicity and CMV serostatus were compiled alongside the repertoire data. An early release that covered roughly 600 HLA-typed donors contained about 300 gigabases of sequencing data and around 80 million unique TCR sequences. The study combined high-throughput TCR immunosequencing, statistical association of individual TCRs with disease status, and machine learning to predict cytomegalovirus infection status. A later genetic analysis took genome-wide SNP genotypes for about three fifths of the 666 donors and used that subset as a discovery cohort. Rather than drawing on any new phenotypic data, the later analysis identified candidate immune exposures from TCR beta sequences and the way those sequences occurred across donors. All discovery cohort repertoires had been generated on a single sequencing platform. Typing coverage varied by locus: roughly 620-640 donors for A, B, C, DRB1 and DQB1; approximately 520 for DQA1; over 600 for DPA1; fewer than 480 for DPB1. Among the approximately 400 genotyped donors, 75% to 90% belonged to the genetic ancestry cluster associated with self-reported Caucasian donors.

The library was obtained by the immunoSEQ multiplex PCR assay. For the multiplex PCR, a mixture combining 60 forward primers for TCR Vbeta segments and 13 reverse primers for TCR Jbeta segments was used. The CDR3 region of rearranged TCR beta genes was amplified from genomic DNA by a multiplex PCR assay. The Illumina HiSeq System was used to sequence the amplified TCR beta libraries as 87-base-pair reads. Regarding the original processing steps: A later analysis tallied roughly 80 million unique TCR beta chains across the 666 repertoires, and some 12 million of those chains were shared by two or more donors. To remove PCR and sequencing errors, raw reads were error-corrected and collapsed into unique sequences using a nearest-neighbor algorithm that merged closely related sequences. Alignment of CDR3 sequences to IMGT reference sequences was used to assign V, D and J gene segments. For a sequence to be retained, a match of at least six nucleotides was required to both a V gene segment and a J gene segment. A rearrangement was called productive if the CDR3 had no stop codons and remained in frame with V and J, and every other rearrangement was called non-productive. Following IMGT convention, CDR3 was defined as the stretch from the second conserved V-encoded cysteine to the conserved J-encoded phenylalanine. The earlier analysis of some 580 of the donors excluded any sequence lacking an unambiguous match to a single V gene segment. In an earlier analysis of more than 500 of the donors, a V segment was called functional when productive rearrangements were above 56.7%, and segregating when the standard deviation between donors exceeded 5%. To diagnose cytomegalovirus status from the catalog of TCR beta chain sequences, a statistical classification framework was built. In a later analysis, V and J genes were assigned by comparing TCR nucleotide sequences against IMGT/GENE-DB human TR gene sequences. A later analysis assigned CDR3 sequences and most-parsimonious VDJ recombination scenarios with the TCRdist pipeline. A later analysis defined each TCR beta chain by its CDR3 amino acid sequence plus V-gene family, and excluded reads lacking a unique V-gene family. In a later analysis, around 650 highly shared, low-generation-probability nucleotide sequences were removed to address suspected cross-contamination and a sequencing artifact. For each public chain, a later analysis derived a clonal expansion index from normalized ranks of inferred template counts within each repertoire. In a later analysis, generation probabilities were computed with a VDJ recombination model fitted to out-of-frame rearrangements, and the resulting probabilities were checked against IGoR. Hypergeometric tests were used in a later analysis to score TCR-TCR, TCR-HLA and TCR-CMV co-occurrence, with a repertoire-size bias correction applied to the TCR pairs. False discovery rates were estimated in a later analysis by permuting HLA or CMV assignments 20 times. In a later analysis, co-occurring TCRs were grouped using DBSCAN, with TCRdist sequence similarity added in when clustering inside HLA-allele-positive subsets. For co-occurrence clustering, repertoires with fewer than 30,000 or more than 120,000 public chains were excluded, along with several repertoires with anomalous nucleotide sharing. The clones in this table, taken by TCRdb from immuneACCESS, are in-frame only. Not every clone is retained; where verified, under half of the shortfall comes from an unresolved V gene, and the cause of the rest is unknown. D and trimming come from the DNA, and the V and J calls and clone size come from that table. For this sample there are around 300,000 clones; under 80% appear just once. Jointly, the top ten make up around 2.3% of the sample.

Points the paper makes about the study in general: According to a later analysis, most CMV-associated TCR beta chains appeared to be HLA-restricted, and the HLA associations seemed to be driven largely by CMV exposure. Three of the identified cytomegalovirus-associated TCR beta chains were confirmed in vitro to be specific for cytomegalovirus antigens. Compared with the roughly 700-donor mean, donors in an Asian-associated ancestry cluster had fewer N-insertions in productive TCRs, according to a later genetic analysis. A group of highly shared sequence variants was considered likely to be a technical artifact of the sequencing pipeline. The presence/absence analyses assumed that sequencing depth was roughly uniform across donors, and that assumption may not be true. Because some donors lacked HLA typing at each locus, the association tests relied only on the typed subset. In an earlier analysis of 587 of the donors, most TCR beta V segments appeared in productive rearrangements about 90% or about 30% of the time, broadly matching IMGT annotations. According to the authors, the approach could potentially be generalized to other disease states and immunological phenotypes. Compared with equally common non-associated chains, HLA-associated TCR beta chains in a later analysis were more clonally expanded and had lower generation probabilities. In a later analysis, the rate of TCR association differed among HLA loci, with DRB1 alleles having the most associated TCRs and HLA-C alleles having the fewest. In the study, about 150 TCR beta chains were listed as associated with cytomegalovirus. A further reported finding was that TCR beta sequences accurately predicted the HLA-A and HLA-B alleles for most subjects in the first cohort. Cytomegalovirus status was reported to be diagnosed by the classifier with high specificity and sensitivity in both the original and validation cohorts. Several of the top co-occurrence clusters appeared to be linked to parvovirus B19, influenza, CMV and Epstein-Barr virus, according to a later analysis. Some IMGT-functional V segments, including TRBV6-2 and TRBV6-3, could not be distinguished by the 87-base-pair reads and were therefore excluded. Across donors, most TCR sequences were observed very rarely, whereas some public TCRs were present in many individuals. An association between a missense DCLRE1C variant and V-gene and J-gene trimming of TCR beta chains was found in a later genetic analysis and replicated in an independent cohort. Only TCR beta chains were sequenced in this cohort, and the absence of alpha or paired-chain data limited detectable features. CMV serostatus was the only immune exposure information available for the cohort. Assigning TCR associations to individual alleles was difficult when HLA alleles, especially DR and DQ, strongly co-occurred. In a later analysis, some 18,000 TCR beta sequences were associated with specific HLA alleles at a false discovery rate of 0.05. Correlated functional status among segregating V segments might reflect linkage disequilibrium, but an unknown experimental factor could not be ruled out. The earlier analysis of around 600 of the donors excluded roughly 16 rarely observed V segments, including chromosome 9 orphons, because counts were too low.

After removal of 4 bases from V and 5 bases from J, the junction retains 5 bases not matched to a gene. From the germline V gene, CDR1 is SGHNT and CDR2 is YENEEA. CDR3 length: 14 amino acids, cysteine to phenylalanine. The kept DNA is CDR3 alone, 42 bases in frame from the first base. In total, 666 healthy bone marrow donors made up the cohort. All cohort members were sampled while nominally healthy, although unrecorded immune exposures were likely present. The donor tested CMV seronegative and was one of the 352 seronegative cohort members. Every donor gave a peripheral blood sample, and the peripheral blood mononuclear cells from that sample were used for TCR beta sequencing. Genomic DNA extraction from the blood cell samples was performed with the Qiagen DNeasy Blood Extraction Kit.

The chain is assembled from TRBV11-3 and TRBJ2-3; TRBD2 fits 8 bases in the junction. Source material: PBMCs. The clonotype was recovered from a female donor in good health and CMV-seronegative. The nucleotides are TGTGCCAGCAGCTGGGGACTAGGGAGAGATACGCAGTATTTT. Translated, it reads CASSWGLGRDTQYF.